Detailed here is one T cell receptor (beta chain). These data belong to a study of CD8 T cells in Susac syndrome. Random-hexamer reverse transcription was applied to 0.5 to 1 ug RNA. TCRdb redid the calling of the immunoSEQ multiplex PCR reads with MiXCR, one entry per CDR3 protein. The table lists approximately 120,000 distinct CDR3 sequences, about 90% of them singletons. The source of this sequence is a human donor with multiple sclerosis. The sequenced sample was CD8+ T cells from PBMCs.

CDR3 nucleotide sequence: TGTGCCTGGAGTGGACAGGGCCCCGACAATGAGCAGTTCTTC. Encoded protein: CAWSGQGPDNEQFF. This chain links TRBV30 with TRBJ2-1; 7 nucleotides match TRBD1. V lost 1 base, J lost 5 bases, and 5 bases stayed unmatched. CDR3 length: 14 amino acids. Germline CDR1 is GTSNPN and CDR2 is SVGIG (reference sequence).